The 20 T cell receptor beta chains given below trace back to one sample, sequenced in a study of shared clonotypes between healthy human individuals (dated by TCRdb to 2018 to 2020). Library creation used the immunoSEQ multiplex PCR assay. TCRdb carries this immuneACCESS record with in-frame sequences only. Its versions omit some clonotypes, under half of them owing to an unresolved V gene in the studies checked, with the rest unexplained. Counted in this sample were fewer than 700,000 clones; about 80% of them appeared once. The top ten clonotypes cover around 12% of the sample. Sample: PBMCs. The source is a woman in her thirties or forties in good health. Some clones in this sample may be carry-over from other donors' samples.

This clone was found a few times. The chain carries TRBV6-5 and TRBJ1-1; D is unresolved. Trimming took off 2 bases at V and 6 bases at J, with 10 bases between the two ends. The germline CDR1 and CDR2 sequences are MNHEY and SVGAGI. The CDR3 sequence is 13 residues long. CDR3 in DNA: TGTGCCAGCAGTTACCGCCTTGGCTCTGAAGCTTTCTTT. It specifies CASSYRLGSEAFF.

The sample holds many counts of this clone. The chain couples TRBV5-1 to TRBJ2-7, with TRBD2 matching over 7 bases. Trimming cost V 1 base and J 5 bases; bases outside gene matches: 3. This CDR3 comprises 13 residues. Looked up from germline, CDR1 is SGHRS and CDR2 is YFSETQ. CDR3: CASSLNSGDEQYF. The CDR3 coding sequence is TGCGCCAGCAGCTTGAACAGCGGGGACGAGCAGTACTTC.

This clone was counted a few times. The rearrangement links TRBV11-2 to TRBJ2-1, with 8 nucleotides matching TRBD2. Germline-derived CDR1 and CDR2 are SGHAT and FQNNGV. The CDR3 totals 16 residues. The V gene end was trimmed by 4 bases and the J gene end by 8 bases; junction bases not matched to a gene: 13. This CDR3 reads CASSSWGGSGGDEQFF. The CDR3 DNA follows: TGTGCCAGCAGCTCCTGGGGCGGGAGCGGGGGCGATGAGCAGTTCTTC.

Points on this clone: This clone may be a read error of a much larger clone one base away. Other DNA variants within this sample encode the same CDR3. The chain links TRBV30 to TRBJ2-3; D ambiguous. Per the germline V gene, CDR1 is GTSNPN and CDR2 is SVGIG (reference sequence). This CDR3 has 12 residues. Trimming shortened V by 3 bases and J by 0 bases, and 4 bases separated the two germline ends. The CDR3 nucleotides read TGTGCCTGGAGCGCGAGCACAGATACGCAGTATTTT. Protein sequence: CAWSASTDTQYF.

The genes are TRBV5-6 and TRBJ2-3; 10 nucleotides agree with TRBD2. The V gene's germline CDR1 is SGHDT and CDR2 YYEEEE. V was clipped by 4 bases and J by 1 base; unmatched bases: 3. The CDR3 runs to 15 residues. Written as DNA, the CDR3 is TGTGCCAGCAGCCAAGGGACTAGCGGCACAGATACGCAGTATTTT. This gives the protein CASSQGTSGTDTQYF.

This chain joins TRBV4-3 and TRBJ2-5; 7 bases map to TRBD2. This CDR3 is built from 15 residues. Germline V gene lookup returns CDR1 LGHNA and CDR2 YSLEER. Trimming at V came to 3 bases and at J to 4 bases, leaving 8 bases not matched to a gene. This CDR3 reads CASSQGLWGGETQYF. CDR3 coding DNA: TGCGCCAGCAGCCAGGGCCTATGGGGGGGAGAGACCCAGTACTTC.

V gene TRBV27 combines with J gene TRBJ2-5; no definite D call. Trimming removed 11 bases from V and 5 bases from J, with 3 bases in between. The CDR3 is made up of 8 amino acids. CDR1 and CDR2 from the germline V gene are MNHEY and SMNVEV (reference sequence). This CDR3 reads CAGETQYF. CDR3 DNA sequence: TGTGCCGGGGAGACCCAGTACTTC.

The chain carries TRBV6-1 and TRBJ1-3; tentatively, D is TRBD1 (5 bases). V shed 4 bases and J shed 2 bases, with 12 bases lying between them. The CDR3 consists of 15 residues. Germline V gene lookup returns CDR1 MNHNS and CDR2 SASEGT. The DNA for the CDR3 is TGTGCCAGCAGTGGGGGCGGAGGGGCTGGAAACACCATATATTTT. Encoded protein: CASSGGGGAGNTIYF.

A word on this clone: This may be a read error: a much more frequent sequence differs by one nucleotide. The chain couples TRBV5-1 to TRBJ2-1; TRBD2 aligns across 13 bases. The CDR3 consists of 16 residues. From germline, CDR1 is SGHRS and CDR2 YFSETQ. J lost 5 bases, V lost 0 bases, and 2 bases had no gene match. DNA of the CDR3: TGCGCCAGCAGCTTGGGCGGGACTAGCGGGAACAATGAGCAGTTCTTC. Translation gives CASSLGGTSGNNEQFF.

Notes on this clone: The identical CDR3 is also encoded by other nucleotide sequences in the sample. This chain links TRBV6-6 with TRBJ2-7; no clear D. The CDR3 has 13 amino acids. The germline V gene encodes CDR1 MNHNY and CDR2 SVGAGI (reference sequence). V gave up 6 bases and J gave up 4 bases, with 13 bases separating them. CDR3 residues: CASRPLGAYEQYF. CDR3 nucleotides: TGTGCCAGCAGGCCCCTGGGCGCATACGAGCAGTACTTC.

The chain recombines TRBV5-4 with TRBJ2-5, with D perhaps matching TRBD1 (6 bases). Trimming took 4 bases from V and 1 from J, leaving 8 bases between them. This CDR3 region has 13 residues. From germline, CDR1 is SGHNT and CDR2 YYREEE (reference sequence). The CDR3 DNA sequence: TGTGCCAGCAGCGGGGACATCCAAGAGACCCAGTACTTC. It translates to CASSGDIQETQYF.

The rearrangement links TRBV9 to TRBJ2-1, with a tentative D call TRBD1 (6 bases). CDR1 SGDLS and CDR2 YYNGEE come from the germline V gene. V dropped 2 bases and J dropped 8 bases, with 20 bases sitting between them. CDR3 length equals 16 residues. The CDR3 coding sequence is TGTGCCAGCAGCGTCTCAGGGGTAGCGCAGTGGGATGAGCAGTTCTTC. Translation gives CASSVSGVAQWDEQFF.

CDR3 sequence reads: CASSHQGAKDSGANVLTF. For the CDR3, the DNA is TGTGCCAGCAGCCATCAGGGGGCCAAAGACTCTGGGGCCAACGTCCTGACTTTC. The chain couples TRBV4-2 to TRBJ2-6; 8 nucleotides agree with TRBD1. There are 18 residues in the CDR3. Germline V gene sequence: CDR1 LGHNA, CDR2 YNFKEQ. V shed 3 bases, J shed 0 bases, and the junction held 7 bases outside the gene matches.

V gene TRBV30 combines with J gene TRBJ1-2; TRBD1 agrees at 10 bases. The CDR3 length is 13 residues. Germline CDR1 reads GTSNPN; CDR2 reads SVGIG (reference sequence). The V and J ends lost 4 bases and 13 bases, in that order; junction bases with no gene match: 12. CDR3 loop: CAWNRDRGGHITF. DNA for the CDR3: TGTGCCTGGAACCGGGACAGGGGAGGGCATATCACCTTC.

The chain has TRBV7-6 and TRBJ2-3; D ambiguous. The CDR3 covers 13 residues. Trimming stripped 2 bases from V and 2 bases from J, with 5 bases between. Germline-derived CDR1 and CDR2 are SGHVS and FNYEAQ. The CDR3 nucleotides read TGTGCCAGCAGCTTACAGAACACAGATACGCAGTATTTT. Protein: CASSLQNTDTQYF.

The chain combines TRBV7-8 with TRBJ2-3; D ambiguous. This CDR3 is built from 14 residues. Trimming removed 1 base from V and 2 bases from J, with 7 bases in between. The V gene's germline CDR1 is SGHVS and CDR2 FQNEAQ. CDR3 coding DNA: TGTGCCAGCAGCTTAGTGCGAAACACAGATACGCAGTATTTT. Translating it yields CASSLVRNTDTQYF.

This clone appeared a few times. The chain uses TRBV29-1 and TRBJ2-5, with 9 positions matching TRBD1. The last part of the DNA fits TRBJ2-7 better; the J call may be wrong. This CDR3 is built from 14 residues. The germline V gene encodes CDR1 SQVTM and CDR2 ANQGSEA. The CDR3 loop is CSVQIPGQGHEQYF. As DNA, the CDR3 is TGCAGCGTCCAAATACCGGGACAGGGTCACGAGCAGTACTTC.

J is TRBJ2-5 and V is TRBV30; 8 bases map to TRBD2. The DNA end is more similar to TRBJ2-7, so the J call may be wrong. The CDR3 is made up of 15 amino acids. CDR1 and CDR2 (germline): GTSNPN, SVGIG (reference sequence). As DNA, the CDR3 is TGTGCCTGGGCGATCCCGGGACTAGTGTCCTACGAGCAGTACTTC. Protein sequence: CAWAIPGLVSYEQYF.

On this clone: Other DNA sequences in this specimen translate into the identical CDR3. The chain links TRBV7-8 to TRBJ2-7; 11 bases line up with TRBD2. The CDR3 sequence is 18 residues long. Looked up from germline, CDR1 is SGHVS and CDR2 is FQNEAQ. V trimming: 0 bases; J trimming: 0 bases; junction bases outside the gene matches: 7. The CDR3 sequence: CASSLAGTSGPSSYEQYF. The CDR3 DNA sequence: TGTGCCAGCAGCTTAGCCGGGACTAGCGGCCCGAGCTCCTACGAGCAGTACTTC. Based on the CDR3 plus reference TRBV7-8 and TRBJ2-7, the full variable domain is GAGVSQSPRYKVAKRGQDVALRCDPISGHVSLFWYQQALGQGPEFLTYFQNEAQLDKSGLPSDRFFAERPEGSVSTLKIQRTQQEDSAVYLCASSLAGTSGPSSYEQYFGPGTRLTVT.

V and J are TRBV11-2 and TRBJ2-3; 7 bases align to TRBD1. Germline V gene lookup returns CDR1 SGHAT and CDR2 FQNNGV. With 4 bases clipped from V and 5 bases from J, the junction kept 6 bases outside the gene matches. The CDR3 spans 14 residues. The DNA for the CDR3 is TGTGCCAGCAGCTCCACACAGGGGATAGATACGCAGTATTTT. It specifies CASSSTQGIDTQYF.